This T cell receptor beta chain was obtained from a study of shared clonotypes between healthy human individuals. This CDR3 is 19 amino acids long. Trimming cost V 6 bases and J 0 bases; bases outside gene matches: 15. Germline V gene lookup returns CDR1 SQVTM and CDR2 ANQGSEA. The protocol was immunoSEQ multiplex PCR, while the TCRdb copy is restricted to in-frame clones and leaves out a portion. Here the sample spans about 2.3 million clones, 85% to 95% being singletons. The J gene is TRBJ2-3, the V gene TRBV29-1; 13 nucleotides align to TRBD2. This sequence originates from a man aged 18 to 35 in good health. Some clones in this sample may be carry-over from other donors' samples. Sequencing input: naive CD4+ T cells from PBMCs. The sample's subset: CD45RA+ positively selected. CDR3 in DNA: TGCAGCGTCGACCCGGGACTAGCGGGATTGGGGCCTAGCACAGATACGCAGTATTTT. Protein sequence: CSVDPGLAGLGPSTDTQYF.